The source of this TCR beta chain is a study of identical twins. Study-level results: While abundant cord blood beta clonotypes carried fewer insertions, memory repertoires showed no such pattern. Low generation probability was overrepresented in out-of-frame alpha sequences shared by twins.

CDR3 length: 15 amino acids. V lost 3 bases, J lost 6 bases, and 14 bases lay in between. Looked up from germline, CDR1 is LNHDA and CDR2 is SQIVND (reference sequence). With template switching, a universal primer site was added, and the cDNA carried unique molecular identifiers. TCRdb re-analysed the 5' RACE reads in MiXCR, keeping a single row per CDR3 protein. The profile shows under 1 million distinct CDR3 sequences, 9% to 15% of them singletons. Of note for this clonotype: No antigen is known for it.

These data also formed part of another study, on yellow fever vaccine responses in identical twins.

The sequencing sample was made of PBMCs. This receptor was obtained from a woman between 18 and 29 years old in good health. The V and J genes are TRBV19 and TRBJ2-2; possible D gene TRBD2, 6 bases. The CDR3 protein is CASSITGLSAGELFF. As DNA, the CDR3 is TGTGCCAGTAGTATTACGGGACTGAGCGCCGGGGAGCTGTTTTTT.